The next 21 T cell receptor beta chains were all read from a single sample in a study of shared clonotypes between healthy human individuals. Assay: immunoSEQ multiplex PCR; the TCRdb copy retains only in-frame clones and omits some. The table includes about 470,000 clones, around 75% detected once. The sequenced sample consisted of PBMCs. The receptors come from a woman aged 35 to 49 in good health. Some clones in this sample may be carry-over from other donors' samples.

For the CDR3, the DNA is TGTGCCAGCAGCTTAATCCAAGACGGGTCGGGGTATGGCTACACCTTC. Translating gives CASSLIQDGSGYGYTF. The V call is TRBV11-2, the J call TRBJ1-2; unclear D gene. From germline, CDR1 is SGHAT and CDR2 FQNNGV. Trimming cost V 2 bases and J 5 bases, with 18 bases left between them. The CDR3 sequence is 16 residues long.

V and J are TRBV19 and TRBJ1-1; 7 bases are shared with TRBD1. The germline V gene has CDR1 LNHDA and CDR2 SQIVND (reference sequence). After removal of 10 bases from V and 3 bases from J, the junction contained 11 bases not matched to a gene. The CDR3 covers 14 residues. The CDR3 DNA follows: TGTGCCACTCAGCGAAGGGACAGCCACACTGAAGCTTTCTTT. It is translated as CATQRRDSHTEAFF.

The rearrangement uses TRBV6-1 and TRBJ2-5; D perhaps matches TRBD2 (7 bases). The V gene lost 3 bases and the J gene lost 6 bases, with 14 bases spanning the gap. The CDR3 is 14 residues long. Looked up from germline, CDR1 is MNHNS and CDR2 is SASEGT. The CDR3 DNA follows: TGTGCCAGCAGTGATGGACTAGGGGGGAAGACCCAGTACTTC. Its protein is CASSDGLGGKTQYF.

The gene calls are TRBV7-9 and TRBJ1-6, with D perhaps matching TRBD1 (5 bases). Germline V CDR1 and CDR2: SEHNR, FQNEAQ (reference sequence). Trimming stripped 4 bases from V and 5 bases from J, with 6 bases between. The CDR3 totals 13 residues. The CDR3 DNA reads TGTGCCAGCAGCTCGGACAATAATTCACCCCTCCACTTT. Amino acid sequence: CASSSDNNSPLHF.

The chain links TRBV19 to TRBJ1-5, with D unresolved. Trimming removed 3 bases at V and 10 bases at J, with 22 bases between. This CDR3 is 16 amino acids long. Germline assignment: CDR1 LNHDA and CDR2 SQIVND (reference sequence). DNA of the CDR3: TGTGCCAGTAGTATTGGGCGATTGGGAAAATCAAACCCCCAGCATTTT. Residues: CASSIGRLGKSNPQHF. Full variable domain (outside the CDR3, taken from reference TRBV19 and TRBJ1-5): DGGITQSPKYLFRKEGQNVTLSCEQNLNHDAMYWYRQDPGQGLRLIYYSQIVNDFQKGDIAEGYSVSREKKESFPLTVTSAQKNPTAFYLCASSIGRLGKSNPQHFGDGTRLSIL.

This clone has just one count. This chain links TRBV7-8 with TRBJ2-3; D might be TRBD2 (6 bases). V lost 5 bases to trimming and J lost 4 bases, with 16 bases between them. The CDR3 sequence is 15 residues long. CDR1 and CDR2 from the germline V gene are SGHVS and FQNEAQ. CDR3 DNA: TGTGCCAGCAGCACACCGCTAGGAGGGTCAGATACGCAGTATTTT. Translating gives CASSTPLGGSDTQYF.

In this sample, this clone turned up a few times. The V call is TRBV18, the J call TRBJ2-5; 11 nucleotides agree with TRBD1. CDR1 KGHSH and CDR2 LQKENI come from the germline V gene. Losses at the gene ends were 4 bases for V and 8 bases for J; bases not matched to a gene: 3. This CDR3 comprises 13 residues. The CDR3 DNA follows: TGTGCCAGCTCACGGGACAGGGGGTCAACCCAGTACTTC. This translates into CASSRDRGSTQYF.

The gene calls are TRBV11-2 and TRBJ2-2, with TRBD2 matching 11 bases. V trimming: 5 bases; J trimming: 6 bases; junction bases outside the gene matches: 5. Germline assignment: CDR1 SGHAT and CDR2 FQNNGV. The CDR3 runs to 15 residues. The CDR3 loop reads CASSPRTSGSGELFF. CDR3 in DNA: TGTGCCAGCAGCCCCCGGACTAGCGGGTCCGGGGAGCTGTTTTTT.

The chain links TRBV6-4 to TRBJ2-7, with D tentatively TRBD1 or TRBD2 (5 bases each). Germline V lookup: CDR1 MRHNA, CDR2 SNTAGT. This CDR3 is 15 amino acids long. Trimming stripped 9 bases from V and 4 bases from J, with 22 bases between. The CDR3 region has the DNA TGTGCCAGGAGAAAGGGGACCGGGTTAAAATACGAGCAGTACTTC. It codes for CARRKGTGLKYEQYF.

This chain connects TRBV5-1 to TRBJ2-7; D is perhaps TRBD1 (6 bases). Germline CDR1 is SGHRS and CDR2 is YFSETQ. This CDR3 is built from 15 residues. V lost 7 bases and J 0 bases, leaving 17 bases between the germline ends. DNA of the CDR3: TGCGCCAGCGCCGAGGGGACAAGCGGCTCCTACGAGCAGTACTTC. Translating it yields CASAEGTSGSYEQYF.

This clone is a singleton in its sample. The CDR3 reads CSVKREGQETQYF. The CDR3 nucleotides read TGCAGCGTCAAGCGGGAGGGGCAAGAGACCCAGTACTTC. This chain uses TRBV29-1 with TRBJ2-5, with TRBD2 matching over 10 bases. Unmatched junction bases numbered 3, after V lost 6 bases and J lost 2 bases. The CDR3 has 13 amino acids. Germline CDR1 is SQVTM and CDR2 is ANQGSEA.

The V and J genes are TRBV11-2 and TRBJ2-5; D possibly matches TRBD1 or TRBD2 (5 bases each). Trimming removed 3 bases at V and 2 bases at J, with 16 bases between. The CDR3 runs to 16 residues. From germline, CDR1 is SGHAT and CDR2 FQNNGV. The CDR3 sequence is CASSLMRGFSQETQYF. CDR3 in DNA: TGTGCCAGCAGCTTGATGAGGGGATTCTCACAAGAGACCCAGTACTTC.

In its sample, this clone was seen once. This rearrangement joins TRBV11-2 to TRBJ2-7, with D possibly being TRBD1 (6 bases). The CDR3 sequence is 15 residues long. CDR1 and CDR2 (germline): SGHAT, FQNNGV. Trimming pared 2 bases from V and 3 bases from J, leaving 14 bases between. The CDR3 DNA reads TGTGCCAGCAGCTTAACGTCAACGGGACACTACGAGCAGTACTTC. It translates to CASSLTSTGHYEQYF.

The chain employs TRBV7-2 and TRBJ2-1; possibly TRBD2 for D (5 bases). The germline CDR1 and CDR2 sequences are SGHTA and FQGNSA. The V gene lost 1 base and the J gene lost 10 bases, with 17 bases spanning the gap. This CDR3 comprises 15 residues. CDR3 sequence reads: CASSLVMTEAGEQFF. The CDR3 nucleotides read TGTGCCAGCAGCTTAGTGATGACGGAGGCCGGGGAGCAGTTCTTC.

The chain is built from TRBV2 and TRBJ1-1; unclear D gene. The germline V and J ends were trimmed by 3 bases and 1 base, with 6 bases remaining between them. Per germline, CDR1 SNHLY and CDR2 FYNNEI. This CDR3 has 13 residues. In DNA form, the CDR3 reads TGTGCCAGCAGTGAGGACTGGAACACTGAAGCTTTCTTT. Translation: CASSEDWNTEAFF.

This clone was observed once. The CDR3 DNA follows: TGCGCCAGCAGCTTGGCCGGGACAGGGGTGGAAAAACTGTTTTTT. Translation gives CASSLAGTGVEKLFF. This chain connects TRBV5-1 to TRBJ1-4; TRBD1 agrees at 10 bases. V shed 0 bases and J 8 bases; nucleotides not matched to a gene: 4. CDR3 length equals 15 residues. Per the germline V gene, CDR1 is SGHRS and CDR2 is YFSETQ.

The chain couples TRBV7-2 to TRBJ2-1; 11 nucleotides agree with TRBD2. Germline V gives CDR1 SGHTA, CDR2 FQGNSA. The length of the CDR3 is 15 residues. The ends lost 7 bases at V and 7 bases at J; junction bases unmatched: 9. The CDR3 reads CASTLSGRGGNEQFF. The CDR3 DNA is TGTGCCAGCACCCTTAGCGGGAGGGGGGGGAATGAGCAGTTCTTC.

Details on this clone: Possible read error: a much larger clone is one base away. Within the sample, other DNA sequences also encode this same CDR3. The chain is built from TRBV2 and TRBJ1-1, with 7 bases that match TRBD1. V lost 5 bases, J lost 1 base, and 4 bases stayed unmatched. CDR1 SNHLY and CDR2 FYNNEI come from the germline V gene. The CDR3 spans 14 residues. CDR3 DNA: TGTGCCAGCAGTCCCCGGACAGGGAACACTGAAGCTTTCTTT. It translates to CASSPRTGNTEAFF.

CDR3 residues: CASSLRGLTGYDEQFF. Written as DNA, the CDR3 is TGCGCCAGCAGCTTGCGGGGCCTGACAGGGTATGATGAGCAGTTCTTC. This chain joins TRBV5-1 and TRBJ2-1, with 7 bases that match TRBD1. V trimming: 1 base; J trimming: 8 bases; junction bases outside the gene matches: 12. Germline assignment: CDR1 SGHRS and CDR2 YFSETQ. The CDR3 covers 16 residues. Filled out from reference TRBV5-1 and TRBJ2-1, the complete variable domain reads KAGVTQTPRYLIKTRGQQVTLSCSPISGHRSVSWYQQTPGQGLQFLFEYFSETQRNKGNFPGRFSGRQFSNSRSEMNVSTLELGDSALYLCASSLRGLTGYDEQFFGPGTRLTVL.

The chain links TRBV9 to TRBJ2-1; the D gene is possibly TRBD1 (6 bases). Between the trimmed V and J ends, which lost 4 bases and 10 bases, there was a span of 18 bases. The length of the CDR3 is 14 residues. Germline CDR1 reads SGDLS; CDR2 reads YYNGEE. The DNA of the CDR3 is TGTGCCAGCAGCCTCACTCAGGGGAGTGGGGAGCAGTTCTTC. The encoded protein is CASSLTQGSGEQFF.

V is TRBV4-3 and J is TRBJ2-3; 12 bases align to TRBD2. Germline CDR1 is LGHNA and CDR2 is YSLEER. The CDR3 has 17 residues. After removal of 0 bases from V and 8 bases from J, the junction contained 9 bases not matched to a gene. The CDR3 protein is CASSQDLASGRGGTQYF. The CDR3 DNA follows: TGCGCCAGCAGCCAAGATTTGGCTAGCGGGAGGGGGGGTACGCAGTATTTT.